This T cell receptor (beta chain) was recovered during a study of blood T cell repertoires in COVID-19. Study details: Sites in the United States, Italy and Spain provided acute and convalescent COVID-19 samples. PBMCs, B-cell-depleted T cells, or T cells were the source of the cDNA or gDNA that made up the material.

Per the original methods: Amplified reference gene primers provided the basis for estimating nucleated cell counts. Repertoires were generated with immunoSEQ multiplex PCR, while TCRdb's copy carries only in-frame clones and drops some. V, J and clone size were drawn from that table, and D and trimming were deduced from the DNA. The data contain about 280,000 clones, 70% to 90% of them singletons. The CDR3 runs to 13 residues. Per germline, CDR1 SGHNT and CDR2 YENEEA. Trimming removed 1 base from V and 16 bases from J, with 17 bases in between. The chain combines TRBV11-3 with TRBJ2-1; D is possibly TRBD2 (6 bases). The sequenced sample consisted of peripheral blood. This sequence was found in a man between 50 and 59 years old with active or convalescent COVID-19. CDR3 region: CASSLGAGLPLFF. CDR3 DNA sequence: TGTGCCAGCAGCTTAGGAGCGGGTCTACCCCTTTTCTTC.